The 21 T cell receptor beta chains below come from one sample, sequenced in a study of T cell responses to AZD1222 COVID-19 vaccine. Generated by immunoSEQ multiplex PCR, the TCRdb table keeps only in-frame clones and is missing some. Among some 180,000 clones, 80% to 95% were seen once, and the ten largest hold 1.7%. Sample: peripheral blood, taken 28 days after the second AZD1222 dose. These receptors came from an adult who received the AZD1222 COVID-19 vaccine.

In this sample, this clone turned up once. The V gene is TRBV6-5, the J gene TRBJ1-4, with 9 bases aligning to TRBD1. V lost 4 bases, J lost 4 bases, and 7 bases stayed unmatched. The germline gives CDR1 MNHEY, CDR2 SVGAGI. The CDR3 has 16 residues. The CDR3 protein is CASSSRWTGVNEKLFF. The CDR3 DNA follows: TGTGCCAGCAGTTCCCGGTGGACAGGGGTTAATGAAAAACTGTTTTTT.

This sequence joins TRBV11-3 and TRBJ2-1; the D gene is possibly TRBD2 (5 bases). V was trimmed by 5 bases and J by 6 bases, leaving 20 bases between them. Germline V CDR1 and CDR2: SGHNT, YENEEA. This CDR3 has 16 residues. The CDR3 here is CASSGRRAGEGNEQFF. Here the CDR3 DNA reads TGTGCCAGCAGCGGTAGGCGGGCAGGTGAAGGCAATGAGCAGTTCTTC. Drawing the rest from reference TRBV11-3 and TRBJ2-1, the complete variable domain is EAGVVQSPRYKIIEKKQPVAFWCNPISGHNTLYWYLQNLGQGPELLIRYENEEAVDDSQLPKDRFSAERLKGVDSTLKIQPAELGDSAVYLCASSGRRAGEGNEQFFGPGTRLTVL.

This clone showed up just a few times. The identical CDR3 is also encoded by other nucleotide sequences in the sample. The V call is TRBV7-8, the J call TRBJ2-1; the D gene is possibly TRBD1 (5 bases). Per germline, CDR1 SGHVS and CDR2 FQNEAQ. CDR3 length: 13 amino acids. The V end was cut by 5 bases, the J end by 4 bases, with 9 bases between. DNA for the CDR3: TGTGCCAGCAGCCCCCAGGGTTACAATGAGCAGTTCTTC. It codes for CASSPQGYNEQFF.

The chain is built from TRBV3-1 (or the pseudogene TRBV3-2) and TRBJ1-5, with D possibly being TRBD1 (5 bases). Trimming removed 1 base from V and 6 bases from J, with 7 bases in between. This CDR3 is built from 13 residues. Germline-derived CDR1 and CDR2 are LGHDT and YNNKEL (reference sequence). The CDR3: CASSQGGPQPQHF. CDR3 DNA sequence: TGTGCCAGCAGCCAAGGGGGACCTCAGCCCCAGCATTTT.

This chain uses TRBV2 with TRBJ1-5; D uncertain. The germline V gene encodes CDR1 SNHLY and CDR2 FYNNEI. The V end lost 6 bases, the J end lost 0 bases, and 3 bases lay between the germline ends. The CDR3 length is 12 residues. The CDR3 region is CASRDSNQPQHF. The CDR3 nucleotides read TGTGCCAGCAGAGATAGCAATCAGCCCCAGCATTTT.

This CDR3 reads CASSPARLAGGNTGELFF. The CDR3 region has the DNA TGTGCCAGCAGCCCCGCCCGGCTAGCGGGGGGGAACACCGGGGAGCTGTTTTTT. V gene TRBV14 combines with J gene TRBJ2-2; 11 bases map to TRBD2. The germline gives CDR1 SGHDN, CDR2 FVKESK. CDR3 length: 18 amino acids. V was pared by 4 bases and J by 1 base, with 8 bases of the junction left unmatched.

The chain links TRBV20-1 to TRBJ2-2; D is tentatively TRBD1 or TRBD2 (6 bases each). This CDR3 comprises 15 residues. Germline V lookup: CDR1 DFQATT, CDR2 SNEGSKA (reference sequence). The V and J ends lost 3 bases and 3 bases respectively, with 14 bases between them. The CDR3 nucleotides read TGCAGTGCTAGTATGAGGGGGGAATACACCGGGGAGCTGTTTTTT. Its translation is CSASMRGEYTGELFF.

The chain uses TRBV11-3 and TRBJ2-7; TRBD2 aligns across 9 bases. J lost 3 bases, V lost 1 base, and 10 bases had no gene match. The CDR3 totals 17 residues. The germline gives CDR1 SGHNT, CDR2 YENEEA. The CDR3 coding sequence is TGTGCCAGCAGCTTAGGTGGAGCGACTAGCGGAAACTACGAGCAGTACTTC. It is translated as CASSLGGATSGNYEQYF.

The chain is built from TRBV14 and TRBJ2-5, with 12 positions matching TRBD2. The CDR3 covers 17 residues. From germline, CDR1 is SGHDN and CDR2 FVKESK. The trim removed 2 bases at V and 5 bases at J, leaving 9 bases unmatched. The CDR3 protein is CASSQLGLAGSRETQYF. The CDR3 DNA follows: TGTGCCAGCAGCCAACTCGGACTAGCGGGATCACGGGAGACCCAGTACTTC. Full variable domain (missing parts from reference TRBV14 and TRBJ2-5): EAGVTQFPSHSVIEKGQTVTLRCDPISGHDNLYWYRRVMGKEIKFLLHFVKESKQDESGMPNNRFLAERTGGTYSTLKVQPAELEDSGVYFCASSQLGLAGSRETQYFGPGTRLLVL.

The chain joins TRBV2 to TRBJ2-2; 7 bases are a match to TRBD1. CDR1 and CDR2 (germline): SNHLY, FYNNEI. V trimming: 6 bases; J trimming: 4 bases; junction bases outside the gene matches: 8. CDR3 length: 15 amino acids. The CDR3: CASRRDRDRTGELFF. CDR3 nucleotide sequence: TGTGCCAGCAGGCGTGACAGGGACCGCACCGGGGAGCTGTTTTTT.

DNA of the CDR3: TGTGCCTGGGGGCGGACTTCAGGGGGCCTAATATTCTATGGCTACACCTTC. Its protein is CAWGRTSGGLIFYGYTF. V and J are TRBV30 and TRBJ1-2, with 8 bases fitting TRBD1. The CDR3 has 17 residues. The junction had 18 bases not matched to a gene; V was cut back by 5 bases and J by 4 bases. Germline CDR1 is GTSNPN and CDR2 is SVGIG (reference sequence). Using reference TRBV30 and TRBJ1-2 for the parts outside the CDR3, the full variable domain is SQTIHQWPATLVQPVGSPLSLECTVEGTSNPNLYWYRQAAGRGLQLLFYSVGIGQISSEVPQNLSASRPQDRQFILSSKKLLLSDSGFYLCAWGRTSGGLIFYGYTFGSGTRLTVV.

The chain has TRBV30 and TRBJ1-1; a weak D match, TRBD1 (5 bases). V was trimmed by 5 bases and J by 10 bases, leaving 17 bases between them. CDR1 and CDR2 from the germline V gene are GTSNPN and SVGIG (reference sequence). This CDR3 contains 12 residues. CDR3 protein: CAWAPGGGRAFF. Here the CDR3 DNA reads TGTGCCTGGGCCCCTGGGGGAGGGCGAGCTTTCTTT.

This chain uses TRBV3-1 (or the pseudogene TRBV3-2) with TRBJ1-3, with D unresolved. V lost 4 bases and J 0 bases, leaving 7 bases between the germline ends. The CDR3 length is 14 residues. Germline CDR1 LGHDT, CDR2 YNNKEL (reference sequence). CDR3 coding DNA: TGTGCCAGCAGCCTTAAGAGCTCTGGAAACACCATATATTTT. It specifies CASSLKSSGNTIYF.

The chain employs TRBV19 and TRBJ1-1, with a tentative D call TRBD1 (5 bases). This CDR3 comprises 15 residues. Trimming pared 6 bases from V and 1 base from J, leaving 15 bases between. Germline CDR1 reads LNHDA; CDR2 reads SQIVND (reference sequence). As DNA, the CDR3 is TGTGCCAGTAGGAACATGGGACGGCCGAACACTGAAGCTTTCTTT. As protein: CASRNMGRPNTEAFF.

J is TRBJ1-4 and V is TRBV5-1; TRBD1 aligns across 9 bases. After removal of 3 bases from V and 7 bases from J, the junction contained 13 bases not matched to a gene. Germline-derived CDR1 and CDR2 are SGHRS and YFSETQ. This CDR3 region has 17 residues. The CDR3 DNA sequence: TGCGCCAGCAGCTCCACAGGGGGCGCAGGCGTTGGTGAAAAACTGTTTTTT. The encoded protein is CASSSTGGAGVGEKLFF.

This chain connects TRBV5-4 to TRBJ2-2; 7 bases are shared with TRBD2. The ends lost 0 bases at V and 4 bases at J; junction bases unmatched: 6. Germline CDR1 is SGHNT and CDR2 is YYREEE (reference sequence). This CDR3 contains 16 residues. CDR3 protein: CASSLGEGFGTGELFF. The CDR3 DNA sequence: TGTGCCAGCAGCTTGGGGGAGGGGTTCGGCACCGGGGAGCTGTTTTTT.

This chain uses TRBV16 with TRBJ2-1; no firm D call. Germline-derived CDR1 and CDR2 are KGHSY and FQNENV. CDR3 length equals 11 residues. V was cut by 3 bases and J by 10 bases, with 7 bases left in between. The CDR3 DNA reads as TGTGCCAGCAGCCATCTACAGGAGCAGTTCTTC. This gives the protein CASSHLQEQFF.

The V gene is TRBV7-9, the J gene TRBJ1-2; unclear D gene. V was pared by 4 bases and J by 6 bases, with 12 bases between. In germline, CDR1 is SEHNR, CDR2 FQNEAQ (reference sequence). This CDR3 region has 13 residues. The CDR3 DNA follows: TGTGCCAGCAGCTACTTAGACCCTAATGGCTACACCTTC. Amino acid sequence: CASSYLDPNGYTF.

V and J are TRBV15 and TRBJ1-4; D is unclear. Germline V gene lookup returns CDR1 LNHNV and CDR2 YYDKDF (reference sequence). The CDR3 extends over 12 amino acids. V was trimmed by 4 bases and J by 7 bases, leaving 7 bases between them. The CDR3 is CATSTYGEKLFF. CDR3 sequence (DNA): TGTGCCACCAGCACCTATGGTGAAAAACTGTTTTTT.

The chain employs TRBV5-5 and TRBJ2-3; no clear D. From germline, CDR1 is SGHKS and CDR2 YYEKEE (reference sequence). V dropped 4 bases and J dropped 6 bases, with 9 bases sitting between them. CDR3 length equals 12 residues. The CDR3 spells CASSPQRDTQYF. The CDR3 nucleotides are TGTGCCAGCAGCCCCCAGAGGGATACGCAGTATTTT.

The J gene is TRBJ2-7, the V gene TRBV23-1; 9 positions agree with TRBD2. TRBV23-1 is classed as an ORF, of uncertain function. The V segment lost 2 bases and the J segment 6 bases; nucleotides outside the gene matches: 14. The CDR3 has 17 amino acids. CDR3 in DNA: TGCGCCAGCAGTCAAGCCAGATGGACTAGCGAAAGTCTCGAGCAGTACTTC. It encodes CASSQARWTSESLEQYF.